Shown below are 12 T cell receptor beta chains from a single sample sequenced in a study of long-term antiretroviral therapy in people with HIV. The immunoSEQ assay was v3.0, run at survey level. Produced via immunoSEQ multiplex PCR; TCRdb's table is partial and in-frame only. The table lists tens of thousands of clones, more than 65% of them singletons. Sample: unsorted PBMCs, taken 0.6 years after starting antiretroviral therapy. The receptors come from a man aged 18 to 29 with HIV.

Here the CDR3 reads CASRTHTYEQYF. The CDR3 DNA reads TGTGCCAGCAGAACACACACCTACGAGCAGTACTTC. The chain employs TRBV6-6 and TRBJ2-7; D not certain. Trimming left V 6 bases short and J 2 bases short, with 8 bases between. CDR1 is MNHNY and CDR2 is SVGAGI in the germline V gene (reference sequence). This CDR3 is built from 12 residues.

The gene calls are TRBV7-6 and TRBJ2-3, with D uncertain. The CDR3 sequence is 12 residues long. Trimming left V 5 bases short and J 10 bases short, with 13 bases between. In germline, CDR1 is SGHVS, CDR2 FNYEAQ. CDR3: CASSAKLVPQYF. CDR3 nucleotide sequence: TGTGCCAGCAGCGCTAAGTTAGTTCCGCAGTATTTT.

The chain joins TRBV30 to TRBJ1-1, with 8 bases fitting TRBD1. Germline CDR1 GTSNPN, CDR2 SVGIG (reference sequence). This CDR3 contains 14 residues. Unmatched junction bases numbered 5, after V lost 5 bases and J lost 0 bases. CDR3: CAWDRGTLNTEAFF. DNA of the CDR3: TGTGCCTGGGACAGGGGAACCTTGAACACTGAAGCTTTCTTT.

The chain employs TRBV18 and TRBJ1-5; possibly TRBD1 for D (5 bases). This CDR3 region has 16 residues. V was cut by 3 bases and J by 3 bases, with 15 bases left in between. Germline V CDR1 and CDR2: KGHSH, LQKENI. The CDR3 reads CASSPQAGAHNQPQHF. The CDR3 DNA reads TGTGCCAGCTCACCCCAGGCCGGGGCACACAATCAGCCCCAGCATTTT. The full variable domain, rest sourced from reference TRBV18 and TRBJ1-5, is NAGVMQNPRHLVRRRGQEARLRCSPMKGHSHVYWYRQLPEEGLKFMVYLQKENIIDESGMPKERFSAEFPKEGPSILRIQQVVRGDSAAYFCASSPQAGAHNQPQHFGDGTRLSIL.

This chain uses TRBV11-3 with TRBJ2-3; 9 positions match TRBD1. Germline values: CDR1 SGHNT, CDR2 YENEEA. V lost 5 bases to trimming and J lost 4 bases; unmatched junction nucleotides: 1. CDR3 length equals 13 residues. This CDR3 is CASSRQGADTQYF. The CDR3, as DNA: TGTGCCAGCAGCCGACAGGGGGCAGATACGCAGTATTTT. The full variable domain, in which reference TRBV11-3 and TRBJ2-3 provide the parts outside the CDR3, is EAGVVQSPRYKIIEKKQPVAFWCNPISGHNTLYWYLQNLGQGPELLIRYENEEAVDDSQLPKDRFSAERLKGVDSTLKIQPAELGDSAVYLCASSRQGADTQYFGPGTRLTVL.

This chain connects TRBV18 to TRBJ1-4, with D uncertain. Between the trimmed V and J ends, which lost 10 bases and 8 bases, there was a span of 17 bases. The germline V gene has CDR1 KGHSH and CDR2 LQKENI. This CDR3 contains 13 residues. In DNA form, the CDR3 reads TGTGCCACCCTGTGGGATCCGGAAGAAAAACTGTTTTTT. Its protein product is CATLWDPEEKLFF.

The V gene is TRBV7-8, the J gene TRBJ2-1, with D uncertain. Germline V gene sequence: CDR1 SGHVS, CDR2 FQNEAQ. V lost 6 bases and J lost 2, with 14 bases in between. The CDR3 length is 15 residues. The CDR3 region has the DNA TGTGCCAGCAGTTCCCGATCTCGAACCTACAATGAGCAGTTCTTC. This sequence encodes CASSSRSRTYNEQFF.

V gene TRBV5-6 combines with J gene TRBJ1-4, with TRBD1 matching 9 bases. V shed 4 bases, J shed 6 bases, and the junction held 7 bases outside the gene matches. Germline lookup yields CDR1 SGHDT and CDR2 YYEEEE. This CDR3 has 15 amino acids. The DNA of the CDR3 is TGTGCCAGCAGCGGAGGGACAGGGTTGGATGAAAAACTGTTTTTT. As protein: CASSGGTGLDEKLFF.

V and J are TRBV5-1 and TRBJ2-1; possibly TRBD1 for D (6 bases). There are 10 residues in the CDR3. Trimming shortened V by 9 bases and J by 8 bases, and 9 bases separated the two germline ends. Germline loops: CDR1 SGHRS, CDR2 YFSETQ. DNA for the CDR3: TGCGCCAACCCAGGGGATGAGCAGTTCTTC. It translates to CANPGDEQFF. Drawing the rest from reference TRBV5-1 and TRBJ2-1, the complete variable domain is KAGVTQTPRYLIKTRGQQVTLSCSPISGHRSVSWYQQTPGQGLQFLFEYFSETQRNKGNFPGRFSGRQFSNSRSEMNVSTLELGDSALYLCANPGDEQFFGPGTRLTVL.

V usage is TRBV27 and J usage is TRBJ2-7, with D tentatively TRBD1 (5 bases). There are 14 residues in the CDR3. Per germline, CDR1 MNHEY and CDR2 SMNVEV (reference sequence). Trimming took off 4 bases at V and 3 bases at J, with 13 bases between the two ends. CDR3 sequence: CASSSQDAIYEQYF. The CDR3 coding sequence is TGTGCCAGCAGTTCACAGGACGCCATCTACGAGCAGTACTTC.

V is TRBV28 and J is TRBJ2-7; 9 positions agree with TRBD2. Germline V gives CDR1 MDHEN, CDR2 SYDVKM. This CDR3 contains 14 residues. V dropped 6 bases and J dropped 5; count of bases not matched to a gene: 8. The chain's CDR3 is CASSPKAGGDEQYF. The CDR3 nucleotides are TGTGCCAGCAGCCCTAAAGCGGGGGGAGACGAGCAGTACTTC.

The rearrangement links TRBV5-6 to TRBJ2-5; no firm D call. CDR3 length: 14 amino acids. The V and J ends lost 0 bases and 0 bases respectively, with 6 bases between them. The germline gives CDR1 SGHDT, CDR2 YYEEEE. For the CDR3, the DNA is TGTGCCAGCAGCTTGGTGCAGTACCAAGAGACCCAGTACTTC. It specifies CASSLVQYQETQYF. Full variable domain (rest looked up from reference TRBV5-6 and TRBJ2-5): DAGVTQSPTHLIKTRGQQVTLRCSPKSGHDTVSWYQQALGQGPQFIFQYYEEEERQRGNFPDRFSGHQFPNYSSELNVNALLLGDSALYLCASSLVQYQETQYFGPGTRLLVL.